Detailed here is one TCR beta chain. Its target is unknown. The data were taken from a study of blood T cells in healthy people across ages. Study-level findings and limits: Conclusively comparing naive with antigen-experienced cells was impossible with unsorted PBMCs.

Next came a second PCR, run for about 7 to 12 cycles, which used a sample-barcoded 5' primer along with a J-beta primer mix. Each cDNA molecule carried a tag from a template-switch adaptor that contained 12 random nucleotides. One entry per CDR3 protein results from TCRdb running MiXCR on the 5' RACE reads. Here the sample spans 750,000 or so distinct CDR3 sequences, 20% to 25% being singletons. Trimming left V 1 base short and J 1 base short, with 9 bases between. The CDR3 is 15 amino acids. These data are also associated with another study on T cells of mothers and their children. That investigation notes: Three mothers and their six children, all healthy Caucasians, donated.

This TCR derives from a boy younger than 18 in good health. The rearrangement links TRBV12-3 or TRBV12-4 to TRBJ2-3, with D unresolved. Sample: blood. In DNA form, the CDR3 reads TGTGCCAGCAGTTTAGAAACCCAGGGCACAGATACGCAGTATTTT. Amino acids: CASSLETQGTDTQYF.